This T cell receptor beta chain was recorded in a study of monozygotic twins with inflammatory bowel disease. Points from the study as a whole: Varying immunosuppressive regimens may have increased patient repertoire variability.

As to this clonotype: Its specificity is unknown.

The CDR3 consists of 16 residues. CDR1 and CDR2 (germline): SGHRS, YFSETQ. Generation of cDNA took place in eight separate reactions per sample. TCRalpha and TCRbeta cDNA went through two nested PCRs of around 15 and 10 cycles. TCRdb re-called the 5' RACE reads; every CDR3 protein appears as one record, without DNA. The ten top clones account for about 2.4%, within a sample of about 160,000 distinct CDR3 sequences. This clonotype was sampled from a human donor with ulcerative colitis or Crohn's disease, or a healthy co-twin of an affected twin (not recorded which). Sequencing input: blood. The chain combines TRBV5-1 with TRBJ1-4; the TCRdb call, TRBD1, lacks DNA for checking. The CDR3: CASSFGQGLGGEKLFF.